Following are 22 T cell receptor beta chains from one sample sequenced in a study of blood T cells in healthy people across ages. Primers used in a second PCR of about 7 to 11 cycles were a sample-barcoded 5' primer and a J-beta primer mix. TCRdb passed the 5' RACE reads through MiXCR, listing each CDR3 protein once. Here the sample spans more than 1 million distinct CDR3 sequences, under 55% being singletons. Sequencing was done on a sample of blood. Receptors originate from a woman aged 55-69 years in good health.

The chain carries TRBV18 and TRBJ1-6; 11 bases align to TRBD1. V lost 3 bases to trimming and J lost 5 bases; unmatched junction nucleotides: 3. CDR3 size: 16 residues. The V gene's germline CDR1 is KGHSH and CDR2 LQKENI. The CDR3: CASSPGTGGNNSPLHF. The CDR3 nucleotides are TGTGCCAGCTCACCCGGGACAGGGGGAAATAATTCACCCCTCCACTTT.

The V gene is TRBV7-6, the J gene TRBJ2-3; D could derive from TRBD1 or TRBD2 (5 bases each). V lost 5 bases, J lost 6 bases, and 15 bases lay in between. The CDR3 extends over 14 amino acids. The germline V gene has CDR1 SGHVS and CDR2 FNYEAQ. Here the CDR3 DNA reads TGTGCCAGCAGCATCGACCGGGGCCGGGATACGCAGTATTTT. This sequence encodes CASSIDRGRDTQYF.

This chain joins TRBV30 and TRBJ2-1; D is unclear. Between the trimmed V and J ends, which lost 3 bases and 0 bases, there was a span of 9 bases. The germline V gene has CDR1 GTSNPN and CDR2 SVGIG (reference sequence). This CDR3 is built from 14 residues. The DNA for the CDR3 is TGTGCCTGGAGCGGCGGAAGCTCCTACAATGAGCAGTTCTTC. This codes for CAWSGGSSYNEQFF.

This chain joins TRBV27 and TRBJ1-2; D possibly corresponds to TRBD1 (5 bases). Trimming removed 11 bases from V and 3 bases from J, with 13 bases in between. The CDR3 is made up of 12 amino acids. CDR1 and CDR2 (germline): MNHEY, SMNVEV (reference sequence). The CDR3 coding sequence is TGTGCCTCCTATCGGGGGGACTATGGCTACACCTTC. This translates into CASYRGDYGYTF.

The V gene is TRBV6-6, the J gene TRBJ1-1; D is ambiguous. The germline V gene has CDR1 MNHNY and CDR2 SVGAGI (reference sequence). The CDR3 covers 13 residues. V was clipped by 2 bases and J by 7 bases, with 11 bases between them. CDR3: CASSYQLRNEAFF. CDR3 DNA: TGTGCCAGCAGTTACCAACTTCGAAATGAAGCTTTCTTT.

J is TRBJ2-1 and V is TRBV5-1; D is possibly TRBD1 or TRBD2 (5 bases each). There are 15 residues in the CDR3. Trimming cost V 0 bases and J 10 bases, with 17 bases left between them. Germline V gene lookup returns CDR1 SGHRS and CDR2 YFSETQ. For the CDR3, the DNA is TGCGCCAGCAGCTTGGGGGACCCCCCTTACGAGGAGCAGTTCTTC. Translated: CASSLGDPPYEEQFF.

This clonotype was seen a handful of times. The V and J genes are TRBV11-2 and TRBJ2-7, with D hard to call. Deletions cut 3 bases from V and 4 bases from J, with 13 bases between. This CDR3 has 14 residues. Germline V gives CDR1 SGHAT, CDR2 FQNNGV. In DNA form, the CDR3 reads TGTGCCAGCAGCTTGGGAATCAGTTTTTACGAGCAGTACTTC. Translated: CASSLGISFYEQYF.

As for this clonotype: Relative to the germline gene, one junction end is altered; a read error may explain this. The rearrangement links TRBV7-3 to TRBJ2-1; the match to TRBD1 covers 7 bases. Germline V gives CDR1 SGHTA, CDR2 FQGTGA. This CDR3 region has 14 residues. CDR3 coding DNA: TGTGCCAGCAGCGAGAACAGGGGACACAATGAGCGGTTCTTC. Its translation: CASSENRGHNERFF. The entire variable domain, with the rest obtained from reference TRBV7-3 and TRBJ2-1, is as follows: GAGVSQTPSNKVTEKGKYVELRCDPISGHTALYWYRQSLGQGPEFLIYFQGTGAADDSGLPNDRFFAVRPEGSVSTLKIQRTERGDSAVYLCASSENRGHNERFFGPGTRLTVL.

This clonotype came up a few times. The V gene is TRBV28, the J gene TRBJ2-7; D gene unclear. V lost 5 bases and J lost 4, with 15 bases in between. The V gene's germline CDR1 is MDHEN and CDR2 SYDVKM. The CDR3 is 14 amino acids. The CDR3 reads CASSPQAHEYEQYF. CDR3 bases: TGTGCCAGCAGTCCCCAGGCACACGAATACGAGCAGTACTTC. Complete variable domain (other parts from reference TRBV28 and TRBJ2-7): DVKVTQSSRYLVKRTGEKVFLECVQDMDHENMFWYRQDPGLGLRLIYFSYDVKMKEKGDIPEGYSVSREKKERFSLILESASTNQTSMYLCASSPQAHEYEQYFGPGTRLTVT.

The rearrangement links TRBV5-1 to TRBJ2-1; D is uncertain. This CDR3 comprises 13 residues. Per germline, CDR1 SGHRS and CDR2 YFSETQ. V lost 3 bases and J 8 bases, leaving 12 bases between the germline ends. The chain's CDR3 is CASSSGPDDEQFF. The CDR3 bases are TGCGCCAGCAGCTCCGGGCCGGACGATGAGCAGTTCTTC. Variable domain in full (rest from reference TRBV5-1 and TRBJ2-1): KAGVTQTPRYLIKTRGQQVTLSCSPISGHRSVSWYQQTPGQGLQFLFEYFSETQRNKGNFPGRFSGRQFSNSRSEMNVSTLELGDSALYLCASSSGPDDEQFFGPGTRLTVL.

In its sample, this clonotype was seen a few times. The rearrangement links TRBV20-1 to TRBJ2-5; 8 bases map to TRBD1. This CDR3 spans 14 amino acids. The V gene end was trimmed by 3 bases and the J gene end by 1 base; junction bases not matched to a gene: 4. Germline values: CDR1 DFQATT, CDR2 SNEGSKA (reference sequence). The CDR3: CSARAGQGQETQYF. CDR3 DNA sequence: TGCAGTGCTAGGGCCGGACAGGGCCAAGAGACCCAGTACTTC.

This clonotype was counted between two and nine times. The chain has TRBV10-3 and TRBJ1-5, with TRBD1 matching over 10 bases. The V gene's germline CDR1 is ENHRY and CDR2 SYGVKD. V shed 3 bases and J 4 bases; nucleotides not matched to a gene: 3. The CDR3 spans 15 residues. For the CDR3, the DNA is TGTGCCATCAGTGATTTGGGACAGGGGAATCAGCCCCAGCATTTT. It translates to CAISDLGQGNQPQHF.

The chain combines TRBV29-1 with TRBJ2-1; a possible D gene is TRBD2 (5 bases). Germline assignment: CDR1 SQVTM and CDR2 ANQGSEA. This CDR3 has 16 amino acids. The V end was cut by 4 bases, the J end by 0 bases, with 16 bases between. The CDR3 here is CSVAGTRGSSYNEQFF. CDR3 sequence (DNA): TGCAGCGTTGCAGGTACACGGGGAAGCTCCTACAATGAGCAGTTCTTC.

V is TRBV10-3 and J is TRBJ2-6; D is perhaps TRBD1 (6 bases). Trimming cost V 3 bases and J 2 bases, with 14 bases left between them. The CDR3 runs 17 residues. Germline V gene data show CDR1 as ENHRY and CDR2 as SYGVKD. CDR3 bases: TGTGCCATCAGTGACCCAACAGGGATGACTGGGGCCAACGTCCTGACTTTC. The encoded protein is CAISDPTGMTGANVLTF.

The V gene is TRBV20-1, the J gene TRBJ2-5; the D gene is possibly TRBD2 (6 bases). This CDR3 is built from 15 residues. The V gene's germline CDR1 is DFQATT and CDR2 SNEGSKA (reference sequence). V lost 5 bases and J lost 0, with 16 bases in between. DNA for the CDR3: TGCAGTGCTCTACGACTAGGAGGGGACCAAGAGACCCAGTACTTC. Its protein product is CSALRLGGDQETQYF.

The chain combines TRBV10-3 with TRBJ2-1, with 14 bases lining up with TRBD2. Germline CDR1 reads ENHRY; CDR2 reads SYGVKD. This CDR3 has 19 residues. J gave up 1 base and V 5 bases, and 10 bases lay outside the gene matches. CDR3 loop: CAISPTGTSGSWSYNEQFF. The CDR3 DNA reads as TGTGCCATCAGTCCCACCGGGACTAGCGGGAGTTGGTCCTACAATGAGCAGTTCTTC.

The table lists this clonotype with a few counts. The chain recombines TRBV20-1 with TRBJ2-7; either TRBD1 or TRBD2 may fit D (5 bases each). V lost 0 bases to trimming and J lost 9 bases, with 18 bases between them. Looked up from germline, CDR1 is DFQATT and CDR2 is SNEGSKA (reference sequence). The CDR3 contains 14 residues. CDR3 protein: CSARDPGTALGQYF. The CDR3 DNA follows: TGCAGTGCTAGAGATCCCGGGACGGCTCTGGGGCAGTACTTC.

The V gene is TRBV7-9, the J gene TRBJ1-1, with D maybe TRBD1 (5 bases). CDR1 and CDR2 (germline): SEHNR, FQNEAQ (reference sequence). CDR3 length equals 15 residues. Trimming took off 5 bases at V and 2 bases at J, with 15 bases between the two ends. DNA of the CDR3: TGTGCCAGCAGCACGACGACAGTCATAAACACTGAAGCTTTCTTT. Translation: CASSTTTVINTEAFF.

V and J are TRBV11-2 and TRBJ2-1, with 8 nucleotides matching TRBD2. Germline trimming cut 0 bases from V and 7 bases from J; bases unmatched to any gene: 17. There are 19 residues in the CDR3. Germline V gives CDR1 SGHAT, CDR2 FQNNGV. CDR3 in DNA: TGTGCCAGCAGCTTAGATCTCGAGGGCCCTAGCGGGTTTCTAAATGAGCAGTTCTTC. Its protein product is CASSLDLEGPSGFLNEQFF.

This clonotype appeared many times. The chain joins TRBV6-1 to TRBJ2-1; D remains ambiguous. Germline CDR1 and CDR2: MNHNS and SASEGT. V lost 3 bases and J lost 6, with 12 bases in between. This CDR3 has 14 residues. CDR3 nucleotides: TGTGCCAGCAGTGACGTGGGCATAGGCAATGAGCAGTTCTTC. Amino acid sequence: CASSDVGIGNEQFF.

The rearrangement joins TRBV10-3 to TRBJ1-2; 8 bases are a match to TRBD1. From germline, CDR1 is ENHRY and CDR2 SYGVKD. There are 13 residues in the CDR3. Trimming at V came to 6 bases and at J to 7 bases, leaving 7 bases not matched to a gene. The CDR3 is CAIRPGRGPGYTF. CDR3 coding DNA: TGTGCCATCAGGCCCGGCAGGGGGCCTGGCTACACCTTC.

On this clonotype itself: The junction departs from germline at one end; a sequencing error may be responsible. The genes are TRBV5-1 and TRBJ2-1; D is unclear. CDR3 size: 13 residues. Germline V gene lookup returns CDR1 SGHRS and CDR2 YFSETQ. CDR3 coding DNA: TGCGTCAGCAGCAGCCCAACCTACAATGAGCAGTTCTTC. It translates to CVSSSPTYNEQFF.